The 22 T cell receptor beta chains below were found in one sample sequenced in a study of T cell changes during pregnancy in multiple sclerosis. Libraries were prepared by immunoSEQ multiplex PCR; TCRdb keeps only in-frame clonotypes and omits some of them. The sample has around 55,000 clones, approximately 94% seen once. The material was CD8+ T cells from peripheral blood mononuclear cells, obtained in the third trimester of pregnancy. The origin of the receptors is a female donor with multiple sclerosis, enrolled in a pregnancy study.

The V and J genes are TRBV9 and TRBJ2-1; 7 nucleotides align to TRBD2. CDR3 length: 13 residues. Germline CDR1 reads SGDLS; CDR2 reads YYNGEE. V lost 6 bases, J lost 8 bases, and 8 bases stayed unmatched. Written as DNA, the CDR3 is TGTGCCAGCAATGGCGGGAGTTCCGATGAGCAGTTCTTC. This codes for CASNGGSSDEQFF.

The V gene is TRBV7-9, the J gene TRBJ2-7; 9 bases are shared with TRBD1. Germline loops: CDR1 SEHNR, CDR2 FQNEAQ (reference sequence). The J segment lost 3 bases and the V segment lost 5 bases, leaving 8 bases of the junction unmatched. The CDR3 covers 15 residues. DNA for the CDR3: TGTGCCAGCAGCCATACAGGGGGCAACGGCTACGAGCAGTACTTC. It encodes CASSHTGGNGYEQYF.

The DNA of the CDR3 is TGTGCCAGCAGCTTGGATTCAGGTAGCGGGAGGACATCGTTCTTC. Translation gives CASSLDSGSGRTSFF. The chain combines TRBV7-9 with TRBJ2-1, with 10 bases aligning to TRBD2. Germline CDR1 SEHNR, CDR2 FQNEAQ (reference sequence). The CDR3 runs 15 residues. V dropped 3 bases and J dropped 15; count of bases not matched to a gene: 14.

Remarks on this clone: One end of the junction is discordant with germline, which a read error may explain. The V and J genes are TRBV5-4 and TRBJ2-7; unclear D gene. This CDR3 has 12 residues. The germline V gene encodes CDR1 SGHNT and CDR2 YYREEE (reference sequence). The CDR3 spells CASGFGAYEQYF. For the CDR3, the DNA is TGTGCCAGCGGCTTTGGAGCCTACGAGCAGTACTTC.

The sample holds one count of this clone. This rearrangement joins TRBV11-2 to TRBJ2-6; TRBD2 matches at 9 bases. The CDR3 contains 18 residues. Germline trimming cut 5 bases from V and 2 bases from J; bases unmatched to any gene: 10. Looked up from germline, CDR1 is SGHAT and CDR2 is FQNNGV. CDR3 protein: CASSRLAGVVAGANVLTF. CDR3 bases: TGTGCCAGCAGCCGATTAGCGGGAGTAGTGGCTGGGGCCAACGTCCTGACTTTC.

This clone has only a few counts. V gene TRBV30 combines with J gene TRBJ1-1; possible D gene TRBD1, 5 bases. Germline V gene data show CDR1 as GTSNPN and CDR2 as SVGIG (reference sequence). With 2 bases removed from V and 5 bases from J, the gap between germline ends came to 15 bases. The CDR3 spans 14 residues. CDR3 sequence: CAWSSWDGGTEAFF. DNA of the CDR3: TGTGCCTGGAGTAGTTGGGACGGAGGGACTGAAGCTTTCTTT.

The chain joins TRBV4-3 to TRBJ2-7, with 9 bases identical to TRBD1. CDR3 size: 15 residues. The V gene end was trimmed by 1 base and the J gene end by 0 bases; junction bases not matched to a gene: 1. Looked up from germline, CDR1 is LGHNA and CDR2 is YSLEER. The CDR3 loop reads CASSQGDRDSYEQYF. The CDR3, as DNA: TGCGCCAGCAGCCAAGGGGACAGGGACTCCTACGAGCAGTACTTC.

The chain uses TRBV7-9 and TRBJ2-2; TRBD2 is a possible D gene (6 bases). Trimming cost V 4 bases and J 5 bases, with 20 bases left between them. This CDR3 has 17 residues. Germline CDR1 SEHNR, CDR2 FQNEAQ (reference sequence). CDR3 coding DNA: TGTGCCAGCAGCTCCCAACCTCCGGGACTGATAACCGGGGAGCTGTTTTTT. This codes for CASSSQPPGLITGELFF.

The chain combines TRBV5-6 with TRBJ2-4, with D possibly TRBD2 on 5 matching bases. In germline, CDR1 is SGHDT, CDR2 YYEEEE. With 0 bases removed from V and 0 bases from J, the gap between germline ends came to 7 bases. This CDR3 contains 15 residues. The CDR3 protein is CASSLAGLAKNIQYF. In DNA form, the CDR3 reads TGTGCCAGCAGCTTGGCAGGACTAGCCAAAAACATTCAGTACTTC. Drawing the rest from reference TRBV5-6 and TRBJ2-4, the complete variable domain is DAGVTQSPTHLIKTRGQQVTLRCSPKSGHDTVSWYQQALGQGPQFIFQYYEEEERQRGNFPDRFSGHQFPNYSSELNVNALLLGDSALYLCASSLAGLAKNIQYFGAGTRLSVL.

This sequence joins TRBV9 and TRBJ2-7; 9 nucleotides match TRBD1. The CDR3 totals 14 residues. CDR1 and CDR2 (germline): SGDLS, YYNGEE. J was trimmed by 5 bases and V by 0 bases; bases with no gene match: 3. The CDR3 DNA is TGTGCCAGCAGCGTAGGGACAGGGGCTGACGAGCAGTACTTC. Translation gives CASSVGTGADEQYF.

The chain combines TRBV5-4 with TRBJ2-7, with D unresolved. V was trimmed by 3 bases and J by 1 base, leaving 2 bases between them. The CDR3 is 11 amino acids. The germline V gene has CDR1 SGHNT and CDR2 YYREEE (reference sequence). CDR3 in DNA: TGTGCCAGCAGCTCTTCCTACGAGCAGTACTTC. Protein sequence: CASSSSYEQYF.

The chain is built from TRBV9 and TRBJ1-4; D unclear. CDR3 length: 15 amino acids. The V end was cut by 3 bases, the J end by 4 bases, with 13 bases between. Germline CDR1 and CDR2: SGDLS and YYNGEE. The CDR3 nucleotides read TGTGCCAGCAGCGGGTTCACATCCGATAATGAAAAACTGTTTTTT. This codes for CASSGFTSDNEKLFF.

The genes are TRBV27 and TRBJ1-2, with 7 bases fitting TRBD1. The germline gives CDR1 MNHEY, CDR2 SMNVEV (reference sequence). The CDR3 has 14 amino acids. The V segment lost 7 bases and the J segment 4 bases; nucleotides outside the gene matches: 9. This CDR3 is CASTARQGGYGYTF. The DNA for the CDR3 is TGTGCCAGCACTGCACGACAGGGCGGCTATGGCTACACCTTC.

The chain recombines TRBV6-1 with TRBJ1-1, with 8 bases fitting TRBD1. Per germline, CDR1 MNHNS and CDR2 SASEGT. V lost 8 bases, J lost 4 bases, and 3 bases stayed unmatched. CDR3 length: 12 residues. This chain's CDR3 is CASGQGTTEAFF. The CDR3 nucleotides are TGTGCCAGCGGACAGGGTACCACTGAAGCTTTCTTT.

The rearrangement uses TRBV6-1 and TRBJ1-5; the D gene is possibly TRBD1 (6 bases). The CDR3 covers 17 residues. In germline, CDR1 is MNHNS, CDR2 SASEGT. V gave up 1 base and J gave up 0 bases, with 13 bases separating them. CDR3 coding DNA: TGTGCCAGCAGTGAAGACCGGGGGGGCAATAGCAATCAGCCCCAGCATTTT. This translates into CASSEDRGGNSNQPQHF.

The rearrangement links TRBV7-9 to TRBJ1-1, with D unclear. The CDR3 has 13 residues. Germline V CDR1 and CDR2: SEHNR, FQNEAQ (reference sequence). Trimming cost V 5 bases and J 0 bases, with 7 bases left between them. The CDR3 DNA reads as TGTGCCAGCAGCCTCGACTTGAACACTGAAGCTTTCTTT. Amino acids: CASSLDLNTEAFF.

The chain employs TRBV7-6 and TRBJ1-1, with a tentative D call TRBD1 (6 bases). Germline assignment: CDR1 SGHVS and CDR2 FNYEAQ. The length of the CDR3 is 15 residues. The ends were cut back, 0 bases at V and 1 base at J, with 9 bases in the middle. The CDR3 DNA is TGTGCCAGCAGCTTAGCGCAGGGGACGAACACTGAAGCTTTCTTT. The encoded protein is CASSLAQGTNTEAFF.

The chain couples TRBV6-1 to TRBJ2-1, with D maybe TRBD2 (6 bases). CDR1 is MNHNS, CDR2 SASEGT, per germline. V was shortened by 7 bases and J by 6 bases, with 13 bases between the two germline ends. The CDR3 sequence is 13 residues long. CDR3 sequence (DNA): TGTGCCAGCAAGCCAGCGGGCGGCAATGAGCAGTTCTTC. This codes for CASKPAGGNEQFF.

V is TRBV7-9 and J is TRBJ2-7, with 7 bases fitting TRBD1. CDR3 length equals 14 residues. Per the germline V gene, CDR1 is SEHNR and CDR2 is FQNEAQ (reference sequence). V lost 5 bases, J lost 3 bases, and 7 bases stayed unmatched. The CDR3 here is CASSEGQPNYEQYF. CDR3 in DNA: TGTGCCAGCAGCGAGGGACAGCCTAACTACGAGCAGTACTTC.

The rearrangement uses TRBV19 and TRBJ1-1, with 8 bases lining up with TRBD1. CDR3 size: 15 residues. Per the germline V gene, CDR1 is LNHDA and CDR2 is SQIVND (reference sequence). Losses at the gene ends were 3 bases for V and 0 bases for J; bases not matched to a gene: 3. The CDR3 loop reads CASSMTGEMNTEAFF. The DNA for the CDR3 is TGTGCCAGTAGTATGACAGGGGAAATGAACACTGAAGCTTTCTTT.

J is TRBJ2-2 and V is TRBV5-7, with TRBD1 matching 7 bases. TRBV5-7 is filed as an ORF, its function uncertain. V shed 1 base and J 0 bases; nucleotides not matched to a gene: 9. This CDR3 has 18 residues. CDR3 sequence (DNA): TGTGCCAGCAGCTTGAGCGAGGTTGGGACAGCGAACACCGGGGAGCTGTTTTTT. It yields the protein CASSLSEVGTANTGELFF.

J is TRBJ2-3 and V is TRBV18; 10 nucleotides agree with TRBD1. CDR3 size: 15 residues. Looked up from germline, CDR1 is KGHSH and CDR2 is LQKENI. V shed 5 bases and J 4 bases; nucleotides not matched to a gene: 6. CDR3 nucleotide sequence: TGTGCCAGCTCATCAAGACAGGGGGCATCAGATACGCAGTATTTT. Translated, it gives CASSSRQGASDTQYF.